Following are 30 T cell receptor beta chains from one sample sequenced in a study of blood T cell repertoires in COVID-19. Clones were read by immunoSEQ multiplex PCR, and TCRdb kept only the in-frame ones, dropping some. The sample yields some 270,000 clones, around 86% seen once. Material: peripheral blood. Receptors originate from a man between 50 and 59 years old with acute or convalescent COVID-19.

V and J are TRBV5-1 and TRBJ2-7; maybe TRBD1 (7 bases). This CDR3 is 16 amino acids long. V was shortened by 1 base and J by 2 bases, with 16 bases between the two germline ends. Germline loops: CDR1 SGHRS, CDR2 YFSETQ. The CDR3 loop is CASSLTRQGGTYEQYF. Written as DNA, the CDR3 is TGCGCCAGCAGCTTGACCCGACAGGGAGGCACCTACGAGCAGTACTTC.

This clone came up a few times. The gene calls are TRBV2 and TRBJ2-2; D might be TRBD2 (6 bases). The CDR3 has 14 residues. Trimming stripped 7 bases from V and 4 bases from J, with 13 bases between. The germline CDR1 and CDR2 sequences are SNHLY and FYNNEI. CDR3 amino acids: CASNWDFFTGELFF. CDR3 DNA: TGTGCCAGCAACTGGGACTTTTTCACCGGGGAGCTGTTTTTT.

The J gene is TRBJ2-5, the V gene TRBV10-2; 10 nucleotides line up with TRBD2. The CDR3 consists of 15 residues. V shed 4 bases, J shed 4 bases, and the junction held 6 bases outside the gene matches. The germline CDR1 and CDR2 sequences are WSHSY and SAAADI. The CDR3: CASSGSGGASETQYF. CDR3 nucleotides: TGCGCCAGCAGTGGAAGCGGGGGGGCCTCAGAGACCCAGTACTTC.

The chain joins TRBV18 to TRBJ1-3; D is unclear. Germline V gene lookup returns CDR1 KGHSH and CDR2 LQKENI. Trimming pared 2 bases from V and 0 bases from J, leaving 11 bases between. This CDR3 spans 16 amino acids. The CDR3 bases are TGTGCCAGCTCACCAAACCCCCCCGGCTCTGGAAACACCATATATTTT. Its translation is CASSPNPPGSGNTIYF.

CDR3 protein: CASSTDRTEAFF. The CDR3 bases are TGTGCCAGCTCAACTGACAGGACTGAAGCTTTCTTT. The rearrangement links TRBV18 to TRBJ1-1; D may be TRBD1 (6 bases). The CDR3 has 12 amino acids. V was pared by 5 bases and J by 5 bases, with 9 bases between. Germline V gives CDR1 KGHSH, CDR2 LQKENI. Full variable domain (missing parts from reference TRBV18 and TRBJ1-1): NAGVMQNPRHLVRRRGQEARLRCSPMKGHSHVYWYRQLPEEGLKFMVYLQKENIIDESGMPKERFSAEFPKEGPSILRIQQVVRGDSAAYFCASSTDRTEAFFGQGTRLTVV.

The chain couples TRBV6-1 to TRBJ2-1; TRBD1 matches 7 bases. The CDR3 spans 15 residues. Germline V CDR1 and CDR2: MNHNS, SASEGT. V lost 2 bases, J lost 3 bases, and 4 bases stayed unmatched. The CDR3 DNA is TGTGCCAGCAGTGAATCGGGGACAGTCTACAATGAGCAGTTCTTC. Its translation: CASSESGTVYNEQFF.

The chain has TRBV2 and TRBJ1-2; D may be TRBD1 (5 bases). V dropped 7 bases and J dropped 7 bases, with 13 bases sitting between them. CDR3 length equals 12 residues. Germline V gene data show CDR1 as SNHLY and CDR2 as FYNNEI. The CDR3 loop reads CASTGRDRGYTF. The CDR3 region has the DNA TGTGCCAGCACCGGCAGGGATCGTGGCTACACCTTC.

This clone appeared once. The J gene is TRBJ1-3, the V gene TRBV5-8; D remains ambiguous. V lost 0 bases and J lost 0, with 10 bases in between. This CDR3 spans 16 amino acids. Germline CDR1 and CDR2: SGHTS and YDEGEE. The CDR3 nucleotides are TGTGCCAGCAGCTTGGGACTTAAGAGCTCTGGAAACACCATATATTTT. Translating it yields CASSLGLKSSGNTIYF.

This chain joins TRBV11-3 and TRBJ1-1; TRBD1 agrees at 10 bases. Trimming cost V 1 base and J 1 base; bases outside gene matches: 0. CDR3 length equals 15 residues. Looked up from germline, CDR1 is SGHNT and CDR2 is YENEEA. In nucleotides, the CDR3 is TGTGCCAGCAGCTTAGGGACAGGGGGGAACACTGAAGCTTTCTTT. Its protein is CASSLGTGGNTEAFF.

The V and J genes are TRBV25-1 and TRBJ2-1, with 7 nucleotides matching TRBD2. Germline V gene lookup returns CDR1 MGHDK and CDR2 SYGVNS. Trimming removed 8 bases from V and 1 base from J; junction bases left unmatched: 8. This CDR3 contains 15 residues. This CDR3 reads CASANGGGSYNEQFF. CDR3 sequence (DNA): TGTGCCAGCGCCAATGGGGGGGGATCCTACAATGAGCAGTTCTTC.

The chain links TRBV27 to TRBJ2-7; D ambiguous. Trimming stripped 7 bases from V and 2 bases from J, with 15 bases between. CDR1 is MNHEY and CDR2 is SMNVEV in the germline V gene (reference sequence). The CDR3 consists of 14 residues. CDR3 nucleotides: TGTGCCAGCAAGCGAACGCCCACGACCTACGAGCAGTACTTC. Its translation: CASKRTPTTYEQYF.

This chain connects TRBV5-4 to TRBJ2-1; TRBD2 agrees at 7 bases. The CDR3 has 17 amino acids. The trim removed 0 bases at V and 3 bases at J, leaving 9 bases unmatched. Looked up from germline, CDR1 is SGHNT and CDR2 is YYREEE (reference sequence). Here the CDR3 reads CASSLGGLRGGYNEQFF. DNA for the CDR3: TGTGCCAGCAGCTTGGGGGGTCTGCGCGGGGGCTACAATGAGCAGTTCTTC.

V gene TRBV11-3 combines with J gene TRBJ2-2, with a tentative D call TRBD2 (5 bases). This CDR3 is built from 16 residues. Germline V gives CDR1 SGHNT, CDR2 YENEEA. V lost 5 bases, J lost 2 bases, and 15 bases lay in between. CDR3 in DNA: TGTGCCAGCAGCCCTCGGGGAGCTCTTAACACCGGGGAGCTGTTTTTT. As protein: CASSPRGALNTGELFF.

This chain uses TRBV30 with TRBJ1-4, with 7 bases fitting TRBD1. V lost 0 bases, J lost 16 bases, and 5 bases stayed unmatched. The CDR3 has 11 amino acids. Germline CDR1 GTSNPN, CDR2 SVGIG (reference sequence). The CDR3 DNA follows: TGTGCCTGGAGTGTTTCCGGGACAGAGTTTTTT. Amino acid sequence: CAWSVSGTEFF. Full variable domain (outside the CDR3, taken from reference TRBV30 and TRBJ1-4): SQTIHQWPATLVQPVGSPLSLECTVEGTSNPNLYWYRQAAGRGLQLLFYSVGIGQISSEVPQNLSASRPQDRQFILSSKKLLLSDSGFYLCAWSVSGTEFFGSGTQLSVL.

The genes are TRBV5-4 and TRBJ1-1, with 7 bases that match TRBD1. Germline V gene data show CDR1 as SGHNT and CDR2 as YYREEE (reference sequence). The CDR3 is made up of 15 amino acids. V was pared by 2 bases and J by 0 bases, with 4 bases of the junction left unmatched. The CDR3 region is CASSLGGSLNTEAFF. The CDR3 DNA reads TGTGCCAGCAGCTTAGGGGGCAGCCTGAACACTGAAGCTTTCTTT.

CDR3 nucleotide sequence: TGCAGTGCTAGTGTAGCGGGTCCCCTCCACTTT. Its protein is CSASVAGPLHF. V gene TRBV20-1 combines with J gene TRBJ1-6; unclear D gene. Germline assignment: CDR1 DFQATT and CDR2 SNEGSKA (reference sequence). The V gene lost 3 bases and the J gene lost 13 bases, with 10 bases spanning the gap. This CDR3 is built from 11 residues.

The chain links TRBV30 to TRBJ2-7; 8 bases agree with TRBD1. Germline trimming cut 2 bases from V and 5 bases from J; bases unmatched to any gene: 8. Germline values: CDR1 GTSNPN, CDR2 SVGIG (reference sequence). The CDR3 sequence is 14 residues long. CDR3 residues: CAWSKGQGANEQYF. The CDR3 coding sequence is TGTGCCTGGAGTAAGGGCCAGGGGGCGAACGAGCAGTACTTC. The full variable domain, rest sourced from reference TRBV30 and TRBJ2-7, is SQTIHQWPATLVQPVGSPLSLECTVEGTSNPNLYWYRQAAGRGLQLLFYSVGIGQISSEVPQNLSASRPQDRQFILSSKKLLLSDSGFYLCAWSKGQGANEQYFGPGTRLTVT.

V and J are TRBV10-1 and TRBJ1-3; D unclear. V lost 2 bases and J 0 bases, leaving 5 bases between the germline ends. The CDR3 spans 14 residues. Germline assignment: CDR1 WNHNN and CDR2 SYGVQD (reference sequence). In nucleotides, the CDR3 is TGCGCCAGCAGTGAGGAGGGCTCTGGAAACACCATATATTTT. Protein sequence: CASSEEGSGNTIYF.

This chain connects TRBV7-3 to TRBJ1-3, with D maybe TRBD1 (6 bases). The CDR3 extends over 16 amino acids. Per the germline V gene, CDR1 is SGHTA and CDR2 is FQGTGA. V gave up 0 bases and J gave up 2 bases, with 11 bases separating them. In DNA form, the CDR3 reads TGTGCCAGCAGCTTAACCCCGGCAGGGGCTGGAAACACCATATATTTT. It codes for CASSLTPAGAGNTIYF. The full variable domain, its missing parts supplied by reference TRBV7-3 and TRBJ1-3, is GAGVSQTPSNKVTEKGKYVELRCDPISGHTALYWYRQSLGQGPEFLIYFQGTGAADDSGLPNDRFFAVRPEGSVSTLKIQRTERGDSAVYLCASSLTPAGAGNTIYFGEGSWLTVV.

The J gene is TRBJ1-5, the V gene TRBV7-8, with D unclear. With 0 bases removed from V and 0 bases from J, the gap between germline ends came to 12 bases. CDR3 length: 17 amino acids. Germline V gene sequence: CDR1 SGHVS, CDR2 FQNEAQ. The CDR3 bases are TGTGCCAGCAGCTTAGCGGTGCAGACTTATAGCAATCAGCCCCAGCATTTT. Its translation is CASSLAVQTYSNQPQHF.

V gene TRBV27 combines with J gene TRBJ2-2; 8 bases fit TRBD1. This CDR3 region has 14 residues. The V gene's germline CDR1 is MNHEY and CDR2 SMNVEV (reference sequence). After removal of 7 bases from V and 9 bases from J, the junction contained 10 bases not matched to a gene. CDR3 bases: TGTGCCAGCACCTTCCAGGGGGCGTCACGGGAGCTGTTTTTT. As protein: CASTFQGASRELFF.

The rearrangement joins TRBV7-2 to TRBJ2-2; 9 nucleotides line up with TRBD2. CDR3 size: 15 residues. Looked up from germline, CDR1 is SGHTA and CDR2 is FQGNSA. The V and J ends lost 6 bases and 4 bases, in that order; junction bases with no gene match: 6. CDR3 residues: CASRSSGVVTGELFF. Here the CDR3 DNA reads TGTGCCAGCAGATCTAGCGGGGTTGTCACCGGGGAGCTGTTTTTT. The full variable domain, in which reference TRBV7-2 and TRBJ2-2 provide the parts outside the CDR3, is GAGVSQSPSNKVTEKGKDVELRCDPISGHTALYWYRQSLGQGLEFLIYFQGNSAPDKSGLPSDRFSAERTGGSVSTLTIQRTQQEDSAVYLCASRSSGVVTGELFFGEGSRLTVL.

About this clone: Other nucleotide sequences in the sample specify the same CDR3. The rearrangement uses TRBV4-1 and TRBJ1-5; a weak D match, TRBD1 (5 bases). Germline V gene sequence: CDR1 MGHRA, CDR2 YSYEKL. The V and J ends lost 0 bases and 5 bases respectively, with 11 bases between them. The CDR3 loop spans 15 amino acids. CDR3 amino acids: CASSQDVGGYQPQHF. The CDR3 bases are TGCGCCAGCAGCCAAGATGTGGGGGGGTATCAGCCCCAGCATTTT.

This chain links TRBV19 with TRBJ1-1; 8 bases line up with TRBD1. The germline V gene encodes CDR1 LNHDA and CDR2 SQIVND (reference sequence). V dropped 6 bases and J dropped 6; count of bases not matched to a gene: 3. This CDR3 comprises 12 residues. CDR3 sequence reads: CASSRDRSEAFF. The CDR3 region has the DNA TGTGCCAGTAGCAGGGACAGGTCTGAAGCTTTCTTT. Using reference TRBV19 and TRBJ1-1 for the parts outside the CDR3, the full variable domain is DGGITQSPKYLFRKEGQNVTLSCEQNLNHDAMYWYRQDPGQGLRLIYYSQIVNDFQKGDIAEGYSVSREKKESFPLTVTSAQKNPTAFYLCASSRDRSEAFFGQGTRLTVV.

The chain recombines TRBV5-1 with TRBJ1-1, with unresolved D. The CDR3 consists of 14 residues. Germline CDR1 and CDR2: SGHRS and YFSETQ. Trimming took off 4 bases at V and 0 bases at J, with 10 bases between the two ends. The CDR3 here is CASSGQAMNTEAFF. CDR3 coding DNA: TGCGCCAGCAGCGGCCAGGCTATGAACACTGAAGCTTTCTTT.

V is TRBV2 and J is TRBJ2-1, with D perhaps matching TRBD2 (6 bases). The CDR3 consists of 15 residues. CDR1 and CDR2 from the germline V gene are SNHLY and FYNNEI. V was shortened by 1 base and J by 12 bases, with 19 bases between the two germline ends. CDR3 loop: CASSEVRDPRWGQFF. The CDR3 bases are TGTGCCAGCAGTGAAGTGCGGGATCCTAGGTGGGGGCAGTTCTTC.

V gene TRBV5-4 combines with J gene TRBJ1-1; no clear D. CDR1 and CDR2 (germline): SGHNT, YYREEE (reference sequence). The CDR3 sequence is 14 residues long. Trimming shortened V by 6 bases and J by 4 bases, and 16 bases separated the two germline ends. CDR3 in amino acids: CASTGEKMGTEAFF. The CDR3 bases are TGTGCCAGCACCGGGGAGAAGATGGGCACTGAAGCTTTCTTT. Complete variable domain (other parts from reference TRBV5-4 and TRBJ1-1): ETGVTQSPTHLIKTRGQQVTLRCSSQSGHNTVSWYQQALGQGPQFIFQYYREEENGRGNFPPRFSGLQFPNYSSELNVNALELDDSALYLCASTGEKMGTEAFFGQGTRLTVV.

This chain connects TRBV29-1 to TRBJ2-7, with D possibly being TRBD2 (6 bases). With 4 bases removed from V and 5 bases from J, the gap between germline ends came to 15 bases. This CDR3 contains 13 residues. From germline, CDR1 is SQVTM and CDR2 ANQGSEA. CDR3 region: CSVAPGVWNEQYF. CDR3 bases: TGCAGCGTTGCTCCGGGGGTTTGGAACGAGCAGTACTTC.

The rearrangement joins TRBV5-4 to TRBJ2-7, with 12 nucleotides matching TRBD2. V trimming: 4 bases; J trimming: 6 bases; junction bases outside the gene matches: 11. From germline, CDR1 is SGHNT and CDR2 YYREEE (reference sequence). This CDR3 region has 16 residues. This CDR3 is CASSPQLTSGGPEQYF. The CDR3 DNA reads as TGTGCCAGCAGCCCACAACTTACTAGCGGGGGGCCCGAGCAGTACTTC.

The chain has TRBV2 and TRBJ1-1; possibly TRBD1 for D (6 bases). The CDR3 is 12 amino acids. Germline assignment: CDR1 SNHLY and CDR2 FYNNEI. V lost 10 bases, J lost 5 bases, and 14 bases lay in between. The chain's CDR3 is CATTQGGTEAFF. CDR3 nucleotide sequence: TGTGCCACCACACAGGGAGGGACTGAAGCTTTCTTT.